These 16 T cell receptor beta chains share one sample of origin, sequenced in a study of blood T cell repertoires in COVID-19. Sequencing was performed with immunoSEQ multiplex PCR; in TCRdb, only in-frame clones are kept and a portion is missing. The table lists roughly 43,000 clones, roughly 84% of them singletons. The source material was peripheral blood. The receptors here all came from an older woman with acute or convalescent COVID-19.

V usage is TRBV19 and J usage is TRBJ2-7, with 7 bases aligning to TRBD2. CDR1 is LNHDA, CDR2 SQIVND, per germline (reference sequence). This CDR3 is built from 15 residues. V shed 7 bases, J shed 5 bases, and the junction held 14 bases outside the gene matches. Here the CDR3 reads CASKGGGSGSDEQYF. CDR3 nucleotide sequence: TGTGCCAGTAAGGGAGGCGGGAGTGGTTCTGACGAGCAGTACTTC.

CDR3 in amino acids: CASSTRGTVAKNIQYF. The CDR3 DNA reads as TGCGCCAGCTCCACAAGGGGGACGGTAGCCAAAAACATTCAGTACTTC. The V call is TRBV4-1, the J call TRBJ2-4, with a weak D call TRBD1 (6 bases). This CDR3 is built from 16 residues. V was trimmed by 8 bases and J by 0 bases, leaving 17 bases between them. Germline lookup yields CDR1 MGHRA and CDR2 YSYEKL.

This clone was observed once. The chain carries TRBV6-4 and TRBJ1-5; 8 bases match TRBD1. Germline assignment: CDR1 MRHNA and CDR2 SNTAGT. The CDR3 consists of 18 residues. With 3 bases clipped from V and 4 bases from J, the junction kept 14 bases outside the gene matches. CDR3 nucleotide sequence: TGTGCCAGCAGTGAACCTGGGGCCAGGGGGCGCCGAAATCAGCCCCAGCATTTT. As protein: CASSEPGARGRRNQPQHF.

The rearrangement uses TRBV29-1 and TRBJ1-2; no clear D gene. The CDR3 has 11 amino acids. Looked up from germline, CDR1 is SQVTM and CDR2 is ANQGSEA. Trimming removed 5 bases from V and 6 bases from J, with 10 bases in between. The CDR3 coding sequence is TGCAGCGTTCGGGTATTCGATGGCTACACCTTC. This codes for CSVRVFDGYTF.

The chain combines TRBV27 with TRBJ2-7; no clear D gene. Germline CDR1 and CDR2: MNHEY and SMNVEV (reference sequence). Trimming removed 2 bases from V and 2 bases from J, with 10 bases in between. The CDR3 loop spans 14 amino acids. CDR3 amino acids: CASSLQESTYEQYF. For the CDR3, the DNA is TGTGCCAGCAGTTTACAAGAGTCAACCTACGAGCAGTACTTC.

The genes are TRBV11-3 and TRBJ2-7, with 7 bases fitting TRBD1. Germline lookup yields CDR1 SGHNT and CDR2 YENEEA. The CDR3 is made up of 13 amino acids. After removal of 5 bases from V and 10 bases from J, the junction contained 11 bases not matched to a gene. DNA of the CDR3: TGTGCCAGCAGCCCACGAGGACAGGCTATCCAGTACTTC. Amino acids: CASSPRGQAIQYF. Full variable domain (outside the CDR3, taken from reference TRBV11-3 and TRBJ2-7): EAGVVQSPRYKIIEKKQPVAFWCNPISGHNTLYWYLQNLGQGPELLIRYENEEAVDDSQLPKDRFSAERLKGVDSTLKIQPAELGDSAVYLCASSPRGQAIQYFGPGTRLTVT.

The chain links TRBV6-2 or TRBV6-3 to TRBJ2-5; TRBD1 agrees at 9 bases. J lost 5 bases, V lost 5 bases, and 12 bases had no gene match. Germline-derived CDR1 and CDR2 are MNHEY and SVGEGT. This CDR3 is built from 16 residues. CDR3 protein: CASSTLDRGGGETQYF. CDR3 coding DNA: TGTGCCAGCAGTACTCTGGACAGGGGTGGAGGGGAGACCCAGTACTTC.

This chain uses TRBV14 with TRBJ2-1; 8 nucleotides align to TRBD2. V shed 8 bases, J shed 8 bases, and the junction held 14 bases outside the gene matches. CDR3 length: 15 residues. Per germline, CDR1 SGHDN and CDR2 FVKESK. DNA of the CDR3: TGTGCCAGCCGAGCAAGTTCGAGCGGGAGCTATGAGCAGTTCTTC. Encoded protein: CASRASSSGSYEQFF.

The rearrangement links TRBV9 to TRBJ2-5; TRBD2 matches at 9 bases. The trim removed 0 bases at V and 5 bases at J, leaving 5 bases unmatched. Germline-derived CDR1 and CDR2 are SGDLS and YYNGEE. The CDR3 sequence is 15 residues long. CDR3 DNA: TGTGCCAGCAGCGTAGGGCTAGCGGGATATGAGACCCAGTACTTC. Protein product: CASSVGLAGYETQYF.

V usage is TRBV30 and J usage is TRBJ2-2; no clear D gene. Germline lookup yields CDR1 GTSNPN and CDR2 SVGIG (reference sequence). The CDR3 loop spans 14 amino acids. Trimming removed 0 bases from V and 0 bases from J, with 5 bases in between. This chain's CDR3 is CAWSVAANTGELFF. For the CDR3, the DNA is TGTGCCTGGAGTGTTGCAGCGAACACCGGGGAGCTGTTTTTT.

This sequence joins TRBV3-1 (or the pseudogene TRBV3-2) and TRBJ2-3, with TRBD2 identical over 12 bases. Per the germline V gene, CDR1 is LGHDT and CDR2 is YNNKEL (reference sequence). The CDR3 consists of 16 residues. With 1 base clipped from V and 8 bases from J, the junction kept 7 bases outside the gene matches. The CDR3 is CASSQALAGGPGTQYF. The CDR3 bases are TGTGCCAGCAGCCAAGCGCTAGCGGGAGGGCCGGGTACGCAGTATTTT.

The genes are TRBV11-3 and TRBJ2-3, with a weak D call TRBD2 (5 bases). CDR1 and CDR2 from the germline V gene are SGHNT and YENEEA. The CDR3 contains 14 residues. Trimming removed 3 bases at V and 6 bases at J, with 13 bases between. The chain's CDR3 is CASSFGGSVDTQYF. The CDR3 DNA reads as TGTGCCAGCAGCTTCGGAGGTTCGGTTGATACGCAGTATTTT.

This clone was seen just once. The chain couples TRBV18 to TRBJ2-2; 11 bases map to TRBD2. V trimming: 4 bases; J trimming: 0 bases; junction bases outside the gene matches: 1. The CDR3 extends over 16 amino acids. Per germline, CDR1 KGHSH and CDR2 LQKENI. The CDR3 spells CASSLTSGTNTGELFF. CDR3 in DNA: TGTGCCAGCTCACTGACTAGCGGGACGAACACCGGGGAGCTGTTTTTT. Full variable domain (remainder filled in from reference TRBV18 and TRBJ2-2): NAGVMQNPRHLVRRRGQEARLRCSPMKGHSHVYWYRQLPEEGLKFMVYLQKENIIDESGMPKERFSAEFPKEGPSILRIQQVVRGDSAAYFCASSLTSGTNTGELFFGEGSRLTVL.

CDR3 sequence reads: CASSEGLHVTGELFF. The CDR3 DNA sequence: TGTGCCAGCTCGGAGGGCCTACATGTCACCGGGGAGCTGTTTTTT. The chain links TRBV18 to TRBJ2-2; the D gene is possibly TRBD2 (6 bases). The CDR3 extends over 15 amino acids. V lost 6 bases and J lost 4, with 15 bases in between. CDR1 KGHSH and CDR2 LQKENI come from the germline V gene.

V usage is TRBV5-1 and J usage is TRBJ2-7; D gene uncertain. Germline CDR1 reads SGHRS; CDR2 reads YFSETQ. This CDR3 is 13 amino acids long. Trimming left V 3 bases short and J 2 bases short, with 9 bases between. The CDR3: CASSSQPTYEQYF. The CDR3 coding sequence is TGCGCCAGCAGCTCACAACCGACCTACGAGCAGTACTTC.

The chain joins TRBV7-9 to TRBJ1-5, with 9 bases matching TRBD1. V lost 5 bases to trimming and J lost 6 bases; unmatched junction nucleotides: 8. In germline, CDR1 is SEHNR, CDR2 FQNEAQ (reference sequence). The CDR3 spans 15 residues. DNA for the CDR3: TGTGCCAGCAGCGCCGGACAGGGGTTTGTTCAGCCCCAGCATTTT. Translating it yields CASSAGQGFVQPQHF.